The rows below give T cell receptor beta chains drawn from one sample of a study of lymphopenia after photon versus proton radiotherapy. Sequencing was performed with immunoSEQ multiplex PCR; in TCRdb, only in-frame clones are kept and a portion is missing. The repertoire holds around 23,000 clones, with over 80% as singletons. This specimen was peripheral blood, taken from a patient treated with photon-based radiotherapy. All receptors come from a man between 45 and 60 years old with gastric cancer. CDR3s include the opening cysteine and the closing phenylalanine or tryptophan. D genes are given only for firm matches. Size is stated for part of the rows, as once, few or many counts, or as a class when the clone is expanded.

abundance: .
v_gene: TRBV5-1
len: 14
j_gene: TRBJ2-7
d_gene: TRBD1
CDR3aa: CASSLDEGAVEQYF
CDR3nt: TGCGCCAGCAGCTTGGATGAGGGGGCGGTCGAGCAGTACTTC

abundance: .
v_gene: TRBV15
len: 15
j_gene: TRBJ1-5
d_gene: .
CDR3aa: CATSRVTNSNQPQHF
CDR3nt: TGTGCCACCAGCAGAGTGACAAATAGCAATCAGCCCCAGCATTTT

abundance: .
v_gene: TRBV11-2
len: 16
j_gene: TRBJ2-2
d_gene: TRBD1
CDR3aa: CASSLGGGGNTGELFF
CDR3nt: TGTGCCAGCAGCTTAGGAGGGGGCGGGAACACCGGGGAGCTGTTTTTT

abundance: .
v_gene: TRBV7-7
len: 14
j_gene: TRBJ2-5
d_gene: .
CDR3aa: CASSVQGGGETQYF
CDR3nt: TGTGCCAGCAGCGTACAGGGTGGGGGAGAGACCCAGTACTTC

abundance: .
v_gene: TRBV13
len: 17
j_gene: TRBJ2-7
d_gene: .
CDR3aa: CASSSFRETKNSYEQYF
CDR3nt: TGTGCCAGCAGCTCCTTCCGGGAGACTAAGAATTCCTACGAGCAGTACTTC

abundance: .
v_gene: TRBV30
len: 13
j_gene: TRBJ1-6
d_gene: TRBD1
CDR3aa: CAWSGQGGSPLHF
CDR3nt: TGTGCCTGGAGTGGACAGGGAGGTTCACCCCTCCACTTT

abundance: .
v_gene: TRBV7-2
len: 16
j_gene: TRBJ2-5
d_gene: TRBD2
CDR3aa: CASSLSTSGTQETQYF
CDR3nt: TGTGCCAGCAGCTTAAGCACTAGCGGTACACAAGAGACCCAGTACTTC

abundance: .
v_gene: TRBV19
len: 17
j_gene: TRBJ2-3
d_gene: TRBD2
CDR3aa: CASSPRTSGGFTDTQYF
CDR3nt: TGTGCCAGTAGTCCAAGGACTAGCGGGGGATTCACAGATACGCAGTATTTT

abundance: .
v_gene: TRBV6-5
len: 14
j_gene: TRBJ1-6
d_gene: .
CDR3aa: CASSYQDYNSPLHF
CDR3nt: TGTGCCAGCAGTTACCAGGACTATAATTCACCCCTCCACTTT

abundance: .
v_gene: TRBV6-1
len: 11
j_gene: TRBJ1-4
d_gene: .
CDR3aa: CASSVFKKLFF
CDR3nt: TGTGCCAGCAGTGTTTTTAAGAAACTGTTTTTT

abundance: once
v_gene: TRBV11-2
len: 14
j_gene: TRBJ1-1
d_gene: .
CDR3aa: CASRIAGRNTEAFF
CDR3nt: TGTGCCAGCCGAATAGCGGGACGGAACACTGAAGCTTTCTTT

abundance: .
v_gene: TRBV6-6
len: 12
j_gene: TRBJ2-1
d_gene: .
CDR3aa: CASNTGWSEQFF
CDR3nt: TGTGCCAGCAACACAGGGTGGAGTGAGCAGTTCTTC

abundance: .
v_gene: TRBV11-3
len: 13
j_gene: TRBJ2-1
d_gene: .
CDR3aa: CASSSGWDNEQFF
CDR3nt: TGTGCCAGCAGCTCCGGTTGGGACAATGAGCAGTTCTTC

abundance: .
v_gene: TRBV6-1
len: 16
j_gene: TRBJ2-5
d_gene: TRBD2
CDR3aa: CASSEASSGVRETQYF
CDR3nt: TGTGCCAGCAGTGAAGCGTCTAGCGGAGTACGGGAGACCCAGTACTTC

abundance: .
v_gene: TRBV6-6
len: 13
j_gene: TRBJ2-1
d_gene: .
CDR3aa: CASSFHRDNEQFF
CDR3nt: TGTGCCAGCAGTTTCCACAGGGACAATGAGCAGTTCTTC

abundance: once
v_gene: TRBV6-1
len: 13
j_gene: TRBJ1-5
d_gene: .
CDR3aa: CASKIRGDQPQHF
CDR3nt: TGTGCCAGCAAGATAAGGGGGGATCAGCCCCAGCATTTT

abundance: .
v_gene: TRBV7-8
len: 14
j_gene: TRBJ1-1
d_gene: .
CDR3aa: CASSLGGYGAEAFF
CDR3nt: TGTGCCAGCAGCTTAGGGGGATATGGCGCTGAAGCTTTCTTT